This T cell receptor (beta chain) was observed in a study of blood T cell repertoires in COVID-19. The overall study: The cDNA or gDNA used as material had been derived from T cells, B-cell-depleted T cells, or PBMCs.

The junction had 7 bases not matched to a gene; V was cut back by 3 bases and J by 6 bases. From germline, CDR1 is MNHEY and CDR2 SMNVEV (reference sequence). The CDR3 runs to 16 residues. Libraries were prepared by immunoSEQ multiplex PCR; TCRdb keeps only in-frame clonotypes and omits some of them. The table records about 150,000 clones, around 82% of them present only once. What the recovered Cohort 3 donors had was two negative PCRs, clearance, or symptom resolution. The chain carries TRBV27 and TRBJ2-2, with 10 positions matching TRBD2. Sequencing was done on a sample of PBMCs or T cells enriched from blood (not recorded which). The TCR comes from a woman in her 50s who had recovered from COVID-19. The chain's CDR3 is CASSLISGGASGELFF. CDR3 DNA sequence: TGTGCCAGCAGTTTGATAAGCGGGGGGGCATCCGGGGAGCTGTTTTTT.